A selection of T cell receptor beta chains follows, all from one sample in a study of memory CD4+ T cells and cytomegalovirus serostatus. Method: immunoSEQ multiplex PCR; TCRdb's copy keeps in-frame clones and lacks some. The sample includes tens of thousands of clones, roughly 80% of them seen just once. Sequencing used memory CD4+ T cells from blood. These receptors were obtained from an adult in good health and CMV-seronegative. Some clones in this sample may be carry-over from other donors' samples. The CDR3 runs from the conserved cysteine through the conserved F or W. D genes are given only for firm matches. Clone size, where shown, is once, few, many, or a class for clones that have expanded.

v_call	d_call	clone_size	j_call	cdr3_nt	cdr3_aa
TRBV2	-	-	TRBJ1-1	TGTGCCAGCAGTGAACGAGGGGTCAACACTGAAGCTTTCTTT	CASSERGVNTEAFF
TRBV7-2	-	-	TRBJ2-5	TGTGCCAGCAGCTTAACGGCTCGGGCGGAGACCCAGTACTTC	CASSLTARAETQYF
TRBV2	TRBD1	once	TRBJ2-5	TGTGCCAGCAGGGCCGGGACAGGGGGCCAAGAGACCCAGTACTTC	CASRAGTGGQETQYF
TRBV18	TRBD1	-	TRBJ1-3	TGTGCCAGCTCACCGGGACAGGGCCCTCTCTCTGGAAACACCATATATTTT	CASSPGQGPLSGNTIYF
TRBV7-3	-	-	TRBJ2-3	TGTGCCAGCAGCCCCTTTGGGGCAGGGAGGACAGATACGCAGTATTTT	CASSPFGAGRTDTQYF
TRBV6-5	-	-	TRBJ2-5	TGTGCCAGCAGTTATTCGGGTTGGGAGACCCAGTACTTC	CASSYSGWETQYF
TRBV10-3	-	-	TRBJ1-3	TGTGCCATCAGCCAACAACAGGGAAACACCATATATTTT	CAISQQQGNTIYF
TRBV2	-	-	TRBJ2-5	TGTGCCAGCAAGGAACTAGCTGCGGAGACCCAGTACTTC	CASKELAAETQYF
TRBV12-5	-	-	TRBJ2-2	TGTGCTAGTGGCCTAGGACAGGCGGGGGACCCAGGGGAGCTGTTTTTT	CASGLGQAGDPGELFF
TRBV18	-	few	TRBJ1-1	TGTGCCAGCTCACCCAGGGTAACTCTAGTAGGTAGCACTGAAGCTTTCTTT	CASSPRVTLVGSTEAFF
TRBV7-9	-	few	TRBJ2-6	TGTGCCAGCACCCTCGGGACATCTGGGGCCAACGTCCTGACTTTC	CASTLGTSGANVLTF
TRBV29-1	-	-	TRBJ2-1	TGCAGCGGGCGGGGTGCGGCCTACAATGAGCAGTTCTTC	CSGRGAAYNEQFF
TRBV5-8	-	few	TRBJ2-5	TGTGCCAGCAGCTCCGGCGTAGACTTC	CASSSGVDF
TRBV5-1	TRBD1	-	TRBJ1-2	TGCGCCAGCAGCAACAGGGGTAACTATGGCTACACCTTC	CASSNRGNYGYTF
TRBV30	-	-	TRBJ1-5	TGTGCCTGGGCCAAGGACAGCAATCAGCCCCAGCATTTT	CAWAKDSNQPQHF
TRBV19	-	-	TRBJ1-1	TGTGCCAGTAGTTCGTCAGGAGTCTCCGCTGAAGCTTTCTTT	CASSSSGVSAEAFF
TRBV19	TRBD1	-	TRBJ1-1	TGTGCCAGTAGTAACTTCGACAGGGGTCACACTGAAGCTTTCTTT	CASSNFDRGHTEAFF
TRBV7-9	-	-	TRBJ1-1	TGTGCCAGCAGCTCTAGCAACACAGGGGAAGCTTTCTTT	CASSSSNTGEAFF
TRBV19	-	-	TRBJ2-5	TGTGCCACTGCCAGGGACCATCAAGAGACCCAGTACTTC	CATARDHQETQYF
TRBV5-1	TRBD1	-	TRBJ1-2	TGCGCCAGCAGCTTGGGACAGGGGGGCTATGGCTACACCTTC	CASSLGQGGYGYTF
TRBV2	TRBD2	-	TRBJ2-2	TGTGCCAGCAGGGGACTAGCGGGGTTCGGGGAGCTGTTTTTT	CASRGLAGFGELFF
TRBV27	TRBD1	-	TRBJ1-1	TGTGCCAGCAGTTTCTTACAGGGGGGCACTGAAGCTTTCTTT	CASSFLQGGTEAFF
TRBV7-2	TRBD1	-	TRBJ1-6	TGTGCCAGCAGCTTAGGGCGGGACAGGGGCCCCGATTCACCCCTCCACTTT	CASSLGRDRGPDSPLHF
TRBV4-3	-	-	TRBJ1-1	TGCGCCAGCAGCCAGAGTGCGGGACGGGTGAACACTGAAGCTTTCTTT	CASSQSAGRVNTEAFF
TRBV19	TRBD1	once	TRBJ2-3	TGTGCCAGCAGCCTAGGGGACAGAGACACAGATACGCAGTATTTT	CASSLGDRDTDTQYF
TRBV11-2	TRBD2	once	TRBJ2-7	TGTGCCAGCAGCCCGAGCGGGGGGCCCTCCTACGAGCAGTACTTC	CASSPSGGPSYEQYF
TRBV28	TRBD1	-	TRBJ2-3	TGTGCCAGCAGGGGACAGAGACATTCACTAGATACGCAGTATTTT	CASRGQRHSLDTQYF
TRBV5-4	-	-	TRBJ2-2	TGTGCCAGCAGCTTGGAGGCAGGGAATTCCGGGGAGCTGTTTTTT	CASSLEAGNSGELFF
TRBV29-1	-	-	TRBJ2-2	TGCAGCGTTGGTTTTGCAAGTGTTACCGGGGAGCTGTTTTTT	CSVGFASVTGELFF
TRBV28	TRBD2	-	TRBJ2-1	TGTGCCAGCAGTTCCTCGGGACTAGCGGGGGGGCAGTCCTACAATGAGCAGTTCTTC	CASSSSGLAGGQSYNEQFF
TRBV5-1	-	-	TRBJ1-2	TGCGCCAGCAGCTCCAACTACAGGGAGGCCTATGGCTACACCTTC	CASSSNYREAYGYTF
TRBV6-1	-	-	TRBJ1-6	TGTGCCAGCATCTCCGGTCGAACGGCGGGTTCACCCCTCCACTTT	CASISGRTAGSPLHF
TRBV5-6	-	-	TRBJ1-6	TGTGCCAGCAGCTTGCTCTCGACAGACTCCTATAATTCACCCCTCCACTTT	CASSLLSTDSYNSPLHF
TRBV7-9	TRBD1	-	TRBJ2-5	TGTGCCAGCAGCATGGACAGGGCCCAAGAGACCCAGTACTTC	CASSMDRAQETQYF
TRBV30	TRBD1	once	TRBJ1-5	TGTGCCTGGAGCCAACTCCCCGGGACAGGGGGCAAAGGTAGCAATCAGCCCCAGCATTTT	CAWSQLPGTGGKGSNQPQHF
TRBV5-6	TRBD2	-	TRBJ2-5	TGTGCCAGCAGCTCCACCCCGTGGGGACTAGCGGACCAAGAGACCCAGTACTTC	CASSSTPWGLADQETQYF
TRBV6-6	-	-	TRBJ1-4	TGTGCCAGCAGTTACGGGGGAAGTAATGAAAAACTGTTTTTT	CASSYGGSNEKLFF
TRBV2	-	few	TRBJ1-6	TGTGCCAGCAGCCTATCCGCGGGGAGGCGTAATTCACCCCTCCACTTT	CASSLSAGRRNSPLHF
TRBV7-9	-	-	TRBJ2-3	TGTGCCAGCAGGTTAGACAGGCCCCCAACAGATACGCAGTATTTT	CASRLDRPPTDTQYF
TRBV5-1	TRBD1	-	TRBJ1-1	TGCGCCAGCAGCCTGGGACAGGGGGCGAACACTGAAGCTTTCTTT	CASSLGQGANTEAFF
TRBV27	-	-	TRBJ1-6	TGTGCCAGCAGTTCGTCCAGGGATTCACCCCTCCACTTT	CASSSSRDSPLHF
TRBV13	-	-	TRBJ1-2	TGTGCCAGCAGCTTAGGCCGGCAGACACTCTATGGCTACACCTTC	CASSLGRQTLYGYTF
TRBV6-1	-	few	TRBJ1-1	TGTGCCAGCAGTGTTGGGTTGAACACTGAAGCTTTCTTT	CASSVGLNTEAFF
TRBV10-2	TRBD2	few	TRBJ2-1	TGCGCCAGCAGCCCCGGGGGGGTCTACAATGAGCAGTTCTTC	CASSPGGVYNEQFF